The following is a TCR beta chain sequence with its context. The data derive from a study of T cell changes during pregnancy in multiple sclerosis. Here immunoSEQ multiplex PCR was the method, and the copy in TCRdb shows in-frame clones only, minus some. Of roughly 97,000 clones listed, 90% are singletons. The sequenced sample was peripheral blood, obtained in the second trimester of pregnancy. The clonotype comes from a female donor in good health, enrolled as a control in a pregnancy study.

The CDR3 here is CASSAVGDTYNYGYTF. CDR3 nucleotides: TGTGCCAGCAGTGCCGTCGGGGACACCTATAACTATGGCTACACCTTC. The V call is TRBV6-4, the J call TRBJ1-2; the D gene is possibly TRBD1 (6 bases). Trimming left V 4 bases short and J 1 base short, with 16 bases between. Germline V gives CDR1 MRHNA, CDR2 SNTAGT. CDR3 length equals 16 residues.